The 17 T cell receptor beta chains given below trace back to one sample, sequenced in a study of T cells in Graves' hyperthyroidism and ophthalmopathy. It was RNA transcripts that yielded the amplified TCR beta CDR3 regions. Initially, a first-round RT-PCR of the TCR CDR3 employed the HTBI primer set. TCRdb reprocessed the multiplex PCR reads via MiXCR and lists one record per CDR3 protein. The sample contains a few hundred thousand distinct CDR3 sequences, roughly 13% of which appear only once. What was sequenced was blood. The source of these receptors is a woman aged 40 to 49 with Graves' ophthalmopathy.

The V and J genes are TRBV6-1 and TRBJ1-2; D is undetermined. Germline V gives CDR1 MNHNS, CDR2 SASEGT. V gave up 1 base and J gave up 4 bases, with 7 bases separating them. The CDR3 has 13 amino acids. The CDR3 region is CASSEGGFYGYTF. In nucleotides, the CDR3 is TGTGCCAGCAGTGAAGGGGGATTCTATGGCTACACCTTC.

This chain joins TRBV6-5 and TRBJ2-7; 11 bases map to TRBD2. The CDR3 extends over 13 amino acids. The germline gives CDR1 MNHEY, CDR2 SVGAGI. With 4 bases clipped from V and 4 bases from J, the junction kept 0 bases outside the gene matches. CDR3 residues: CASSSSGRYEQYF. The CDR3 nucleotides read TGTGCCAGCAGTTCTAGCGGGAGGTACGAGCAGTACTTC.

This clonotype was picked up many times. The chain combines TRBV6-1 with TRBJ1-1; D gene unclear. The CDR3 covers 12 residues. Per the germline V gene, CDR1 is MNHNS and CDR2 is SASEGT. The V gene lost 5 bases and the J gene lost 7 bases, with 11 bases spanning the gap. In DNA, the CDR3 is TGTGCCAGCAGTTTCTCAGATAATGAAGCTTTCTTT. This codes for CASSFSDNEAFF.

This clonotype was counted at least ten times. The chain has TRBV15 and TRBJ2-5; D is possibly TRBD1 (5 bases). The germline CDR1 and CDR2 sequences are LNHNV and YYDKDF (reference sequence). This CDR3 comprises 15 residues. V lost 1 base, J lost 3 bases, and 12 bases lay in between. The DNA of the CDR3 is TGTGCCACCAGCAGAGGGGTGGGCAGGGAAGAGACCCAGTACTTC. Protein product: CATSRGVGREETQYF. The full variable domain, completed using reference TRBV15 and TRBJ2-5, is DAMVIQNPRYQVTQFGKPVTLSCSQTLNHNVMYWYQQKSSQAPKLLFHYYDKDFNNEADTPDNFQSRRPNTSFCFLDIRSPGLGDTAMYLCATSRGVGREETQYFGPGTRLLVL.

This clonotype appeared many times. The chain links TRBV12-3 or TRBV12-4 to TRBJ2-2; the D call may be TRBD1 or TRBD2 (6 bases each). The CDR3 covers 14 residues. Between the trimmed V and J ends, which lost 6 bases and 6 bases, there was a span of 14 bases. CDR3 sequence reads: CASSRTGAAGELFF. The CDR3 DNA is TGTGCCAGCAGCCGAACGGGGGCGGCCGGGGAGCTGTTTTTT.

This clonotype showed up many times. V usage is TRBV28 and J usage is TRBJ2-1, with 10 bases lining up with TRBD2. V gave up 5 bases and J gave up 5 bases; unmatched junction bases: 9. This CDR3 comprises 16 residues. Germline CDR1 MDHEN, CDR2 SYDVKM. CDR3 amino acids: CASSRLAGENHNEQFF. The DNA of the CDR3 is TGTGCCAGCAGTCGACTAGCGGGTGAGAACCACAATGAGCAGTTCTTC.

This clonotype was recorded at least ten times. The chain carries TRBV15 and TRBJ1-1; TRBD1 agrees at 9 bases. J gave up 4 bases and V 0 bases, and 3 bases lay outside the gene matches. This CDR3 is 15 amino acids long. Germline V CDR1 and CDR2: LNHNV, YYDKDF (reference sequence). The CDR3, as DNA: TGTGCCACCAGCAGAGAGACAGGGGGTGGCACTGAAGCTTTCTTT. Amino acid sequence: CATSRETGGGTEAFF.

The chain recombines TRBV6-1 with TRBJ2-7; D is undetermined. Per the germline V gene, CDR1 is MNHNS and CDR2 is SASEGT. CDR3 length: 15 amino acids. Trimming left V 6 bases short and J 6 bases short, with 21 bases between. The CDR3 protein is CASRNSVEQTTEQYF. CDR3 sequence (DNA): TGTGCCAGCAGGAATAGTGTAGAACAGACGACCGAGCAGTACTTC.

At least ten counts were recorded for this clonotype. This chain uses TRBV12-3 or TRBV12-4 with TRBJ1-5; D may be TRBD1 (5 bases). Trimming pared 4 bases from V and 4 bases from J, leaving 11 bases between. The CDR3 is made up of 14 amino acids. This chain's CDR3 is CASSWGRRNQPQHF. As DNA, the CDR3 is TGTGCCAGCAGTTGGGGCAGGCGTAATCAGCCCCAGCATTTT.

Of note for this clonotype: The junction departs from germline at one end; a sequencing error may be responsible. The CDR3 loop is CARSYLRDRGLNSPLHF. CDR3 coding DNA: TGTGCCAGGAGTTACCTCCGGGACAGGGGGCTGAATTCACCCCTCCACTTT. The chain has TRBV27 and TRBJ1-6, with TRBD1 matching 12 bases. CDR1 MNHEY and CDR2 SMNVEV come from the germline V gene (reference sequence). The CDR3 extends over 17 amino acids.

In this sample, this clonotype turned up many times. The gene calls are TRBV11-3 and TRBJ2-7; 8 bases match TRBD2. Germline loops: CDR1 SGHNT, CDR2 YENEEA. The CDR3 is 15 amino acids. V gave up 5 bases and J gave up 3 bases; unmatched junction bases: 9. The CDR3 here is CASSRAGTSGYEQYF. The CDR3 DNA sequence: TGTGCCAGCAGCCGAGCCGGGACTAGTGGCTACGAGCAGTACTTC.

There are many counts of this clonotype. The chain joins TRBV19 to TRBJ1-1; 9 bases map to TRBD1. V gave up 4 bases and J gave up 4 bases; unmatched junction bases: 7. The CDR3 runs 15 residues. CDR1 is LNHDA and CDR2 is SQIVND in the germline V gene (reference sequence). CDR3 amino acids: CASSRTGVGVTEAFF. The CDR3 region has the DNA TGTGCCAGTAGTAGGACAGGGGTTGGGGTCACTGAAGCTTTCTTT.

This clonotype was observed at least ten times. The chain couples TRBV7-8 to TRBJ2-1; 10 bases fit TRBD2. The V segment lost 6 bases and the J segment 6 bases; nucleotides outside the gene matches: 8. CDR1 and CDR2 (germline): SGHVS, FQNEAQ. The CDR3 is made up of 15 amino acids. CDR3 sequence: CASRKREGELNEQFF. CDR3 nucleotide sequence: TGTGCCAGCAGAAAGCGGGAGGGCGAGCTCAATGAGCAGTTCTTC.

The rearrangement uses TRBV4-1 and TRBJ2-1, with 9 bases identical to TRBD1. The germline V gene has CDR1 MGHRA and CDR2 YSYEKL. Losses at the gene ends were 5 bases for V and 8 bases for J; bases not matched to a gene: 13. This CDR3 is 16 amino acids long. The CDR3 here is CASSTSPGQGLDEQFF. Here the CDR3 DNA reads TGCGCCAGCAGCACCTCACCGGGACAGGGTTTGGATGAGCAGTTCTTC.

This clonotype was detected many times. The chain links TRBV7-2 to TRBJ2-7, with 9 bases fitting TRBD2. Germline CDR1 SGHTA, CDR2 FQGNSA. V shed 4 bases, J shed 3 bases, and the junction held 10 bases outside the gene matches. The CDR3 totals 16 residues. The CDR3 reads CASSSSRASGDYEQYF. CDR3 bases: TGTGCCAGCAGCTCAAGCCGTGCTAGCGGGGACTACGAGCAGTACTTC.

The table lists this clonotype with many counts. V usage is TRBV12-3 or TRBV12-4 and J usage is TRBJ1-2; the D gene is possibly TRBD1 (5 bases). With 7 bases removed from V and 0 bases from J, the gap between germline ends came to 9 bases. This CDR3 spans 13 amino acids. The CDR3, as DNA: TGTGCCAGCAATGGGGGAACTAACTATGGCTACACCTTC. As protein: CASNGGTNYGYTF.

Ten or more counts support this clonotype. The CDR3 spells CASSEAGGSGYGYTF. CDR3 DNA: TGTGCCAGCAGTGAAGCAGGGGGCAGCGGCTATGGCTACACCTTC. The V call is TRBV6-1, the J call TRBJ1-2; 7 nucleotides agree with TRBD1. The CDR3 sequence is 15 residues long. The germline V gene encodes CDR1 MNHNS and CDR2 SASEGT. Trimming at V came to 0 bases and at J to 4 bases, leaving 5 bases not matched to a gene.